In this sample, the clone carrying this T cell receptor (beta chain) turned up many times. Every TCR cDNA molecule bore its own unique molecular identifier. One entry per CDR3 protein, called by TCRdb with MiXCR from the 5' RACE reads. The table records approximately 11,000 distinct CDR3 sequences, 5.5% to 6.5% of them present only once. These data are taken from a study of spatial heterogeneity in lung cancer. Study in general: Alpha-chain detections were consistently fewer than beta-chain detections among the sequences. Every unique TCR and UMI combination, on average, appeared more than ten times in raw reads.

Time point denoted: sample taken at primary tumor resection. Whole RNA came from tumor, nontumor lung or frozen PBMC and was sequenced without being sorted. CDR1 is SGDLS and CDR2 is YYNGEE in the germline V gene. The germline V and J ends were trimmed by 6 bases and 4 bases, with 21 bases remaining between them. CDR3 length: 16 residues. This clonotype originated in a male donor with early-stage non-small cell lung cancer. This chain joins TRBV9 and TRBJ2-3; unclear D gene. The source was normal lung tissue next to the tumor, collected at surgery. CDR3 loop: CASTRTVGSGSDTQYF. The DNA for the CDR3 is TGTGCCAGCACCCGTACTGTGGGTAGTGGTTCAGATACGCAGTATTTT.